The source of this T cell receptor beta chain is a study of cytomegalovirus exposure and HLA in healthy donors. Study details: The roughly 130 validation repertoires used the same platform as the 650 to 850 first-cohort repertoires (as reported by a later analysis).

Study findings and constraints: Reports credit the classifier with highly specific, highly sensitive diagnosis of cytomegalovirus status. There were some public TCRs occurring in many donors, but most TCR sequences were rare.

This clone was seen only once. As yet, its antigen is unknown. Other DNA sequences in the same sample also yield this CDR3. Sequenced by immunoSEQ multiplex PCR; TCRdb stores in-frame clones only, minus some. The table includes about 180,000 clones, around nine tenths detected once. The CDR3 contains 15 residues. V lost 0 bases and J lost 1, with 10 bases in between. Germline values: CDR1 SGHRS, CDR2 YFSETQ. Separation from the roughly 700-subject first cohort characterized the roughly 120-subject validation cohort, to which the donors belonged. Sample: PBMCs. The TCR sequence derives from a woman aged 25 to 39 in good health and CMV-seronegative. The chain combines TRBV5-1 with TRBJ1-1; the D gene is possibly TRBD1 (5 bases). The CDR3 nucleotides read TGCGCCAGCAGCTTGGTCGGGGGTTGGAACACTGAAGCTTTCTTT. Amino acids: CASSLVGGWNTEAFF.